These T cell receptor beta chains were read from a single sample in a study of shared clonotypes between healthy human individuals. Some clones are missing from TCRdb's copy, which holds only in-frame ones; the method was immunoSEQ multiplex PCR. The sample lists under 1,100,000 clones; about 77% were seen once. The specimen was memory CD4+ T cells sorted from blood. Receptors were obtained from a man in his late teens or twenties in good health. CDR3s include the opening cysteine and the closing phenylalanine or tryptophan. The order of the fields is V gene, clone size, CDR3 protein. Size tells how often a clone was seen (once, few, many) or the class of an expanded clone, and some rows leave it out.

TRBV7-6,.,CASTSAGGSYEQYF
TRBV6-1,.,CASSDRPMNTEAFF
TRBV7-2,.,CASSPSRGSTEAFF
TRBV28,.,CASSLSWDLKNIQYF
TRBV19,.,CASRTENYGYTF
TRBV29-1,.,CSCRAGGLNEQFF
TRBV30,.,CAWGPGNTIYF
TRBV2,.,CASILGLAGGVEETQYF
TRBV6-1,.,CASRVSGAPTDTQYF
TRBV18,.,CASSPAGARGAFF
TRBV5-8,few,CASSSGQYSNQPQHF
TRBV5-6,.,CASSLWVSQLAGGGDTQYF
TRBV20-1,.,CSARKNDYTF
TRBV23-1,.,CASRVCGFYEQYF
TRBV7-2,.,CASSPAGQPYEQYF
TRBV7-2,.,CASSPLDRGPDTQYF
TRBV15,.,CATSRGGWVTEAFF
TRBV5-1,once,CASSLAGGDPDTQYF
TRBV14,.,CASSRPGMNTEAFF
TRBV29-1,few,CAGTGTSGRSLRSSYNEQFF
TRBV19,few,CASSIRGLGPNYEQYF
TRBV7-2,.,CASSFSGTGIYEQYF
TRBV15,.,CATSRDGRSNNEQFF
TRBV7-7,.,CASSRGAAQETQYF